Following are 29 T cell receptor beta chains from one sample sequenced in a study of blood T cell repertoires in COVID-19 (dated by TCRdb to the early 2020s). The library came from the immunoSEQ multiplex PCR assay. This is the immuneACCESS table as TCRdb keeps it, with only in-frame sequences that have V and J called. A part of the clones is gone; compared with another copy, unresolved V genes explain less than half, and the rest is unexplained. This sample is represented by 250,000 to 400,000 clones; roughly 90% of them were singletons. The ten biggest clones cover under 3.5% of the sample. The sequenced sample consisted of peripheral blood. The receptors stem from a woman under 40 with COVID-19, enrolled during active disease.

V gene TRBV16 combines with J gene TRBJ1-5, with D uncertain. This CDR3 spans 15 amino acids. V dropped 0 bases and J dropped 6 bases, with 12 bases sitting between them. Germline V gene lookup returns CDR1 KGHSY and CDR2 FQNENV. The CDR3 here is CASSQSGADRQPQHF. The CDR3 DNA sequence: TGTGCCAGCAGCCAATCGGGAGCAGATCGTCAGCCCCAGCATTTT.

The CDR3 region is CASSIGTGGRYGYTF. The CDR3 nucleotides read TGTGCCAGTAGTATCGGGACAGGGGGACGCTATGGCTACACCTTC. V usage is TRBV19 and J usage is TRBJ1-2; TRBD1 aligns across 11 bases. CDR1 is LNHDA, CDR2 SQIVND, per germline (reference sequence). There are 15 residues in the CDR3. V lost 3 bases and J lost 4; bases outside the gene matches: 4.

This clone came up a few times. The chain couples TRBV6-5 to TRBJ1-1; TRBD1 aligns across 7 bases. Germline V gene lookup returns CDR1 MNHEY and CDR2 SVGAGI. This CDR3 region has 14 residues. V was pared by 6 bases and J by 4 bases, with 8 bases of the junction left unmatched. This CDR3 reads CASSRGAGGTEAFF. The CDR3 coding sequence is TGTGCCAGCAGCAGGGGGGCCGGCGGCACTGAAGCTTTCTTT.

This chain links TRBV7-9 with TRBJ2-3; 8 bases are a match to TRBD2. The CDR3 covers 16 residues. J was trimmed by 4 bases and V by 5 bases; bases with no gene match: 11. Germline lookup yields CDR1 SEHNR and CDR2 FQNEAQ (reference sequence). The chain's CDR3 is CASSPYGRAGADTQYF. The CDR3 DNA sequence: TGTGCCAGCAGCCCCTACGGGAGGGCCGGGGCAGATACGCAGTATTTT. The variable domain in full, with the rest retrieved from reference TRBV7-9 and TRBJ2-3, is DTGVSQNPRHKITKRGQNVTFRCDPISEHNRLYWYRQTLGQGPEFLTYFQNEAQLEKSRLLSDRFSAERPKGSFSTLEIQRTEQGDSAMYLCASSPYGRAGADTQYFGPGTRLTVL.

This clone was observed once. This rearrangement joins TRBV19 to TRBJ1-3; D is unclear. Trimming took 7 bases from V and 0 from J, leaving 13 bases between them. CDR3 length: 15 residues. Germline values: CDR1 LNHDA, CDR2 SQIVND (reference sequence). CDR3 region: CASILTSFSGNTIYF. The CDR3 DNA reads as TGTGCCAGTATCCTGACATCTTTCTCTGGAAACACCATATATTTT.

The rearrangement uses TRBV7-8 and TRBJ2-7; 10 bases agree with TRBD2. Unmatched junction bases numbered 4, after V lost 1 base and J lost 4 bases. This CDR3 spans 15 amino acids. CDR1 SGHVS and CDR2 FQNEAQ come from the germline V gene. Written as DNA, the CDR3 is TGTGCCAGCAGCTTAGGGCTAGCGGGAGATTACGAGCAGTACTTC. As protein: CASSLGLAGDYEQYF.

This clone was detected once. The V call is TRBV5-8, the J call TRBJ2-6; no clear D. V was cut by 2 bases and J by 0 bases, with 9 bases left in between. Looked up from germline, CDR1 is SGHTS and CDR2 is YDEGEE. There are 16 residues in the CDR3. The CDR3 DNA sequence: TGTGCCAGCAGCTTTGCTCTATCCTCTGGGGCCAACGTCCTGACTTTC. This gives the protein CASSFALSSGANVLTF.

V usage is TRBV5-1 and J usage is TRBJ2-6; weak D call: TRBD1 (6 bases). Germline V lookup: CDR1 SGHRS, CDR2 YFSETQ. This CDR3 has 14 amino acids. V shed 3 bases and J shed 9 bases, with 13 bases lying between them. The CDR3 region has the DNA TGCGCCAGCAGCTCTTCGACAGGTTACAACGTCCTGACTTTC. Amino acids: CASSSSTGYNVLTF.

This clone appeared once. This sequence joins TRBV5-1 and TRBJ2-7, with D maybe TRBD2 (5 bases). V lost 9 bases to trimming and J lost 1 base, with 17 bases between them. This CDR3 comprises 14 residues. Per the germline V gene, CDR1 is SGHRS and CDR2 is YFSETQ. This CDR3 reads CATRKEAASYEQYF. The CDR3 nucleotides are TGCGCCACCCGAAAGGAGGCAGCATCCTACGAGCAGTACTTC.

This chain's CDR3 is CASSSGINTEAFF. For the CDR3, the DNA is TGTGCCAGCAGTTCGGGAATCAACACTGAAGCTTTCTTT. This chain links TRBV27 with TRBJ1-1; D gene ambiguous. The CDR3 consists of 13 residues. CDR1 is MNHEY, CDR2 SMNVEV, per germline (reference sequence). Trimming pared 4 bases from V and 2 bases from J, leaving 8 bases between.

The chain is built from TRBV12-5 and TRBJ1-2, with 7 bases matching TRBD1. The ends lost 3 bases at V and 4 bases at J; junction bases unmatched: 5. CDR1 and CDR2 (germline): LGHNT, FRNRAP. This CDR3 spans 14 amino acids. DNA of the CDR3: TGTGCTAGTGGTTTTGGGGACAGTTCCTATGGCTACACCTTC. Its protein is CASGFGDSSYGYTF.

The chain is built from TRBV6-6 and TRBJ2-1; D may be TRBD2 (6 bases). V lost 4 bases and J 2 bases, leaving 15 bases between the germline ends. Per the germline V gene, CDR1 is MNHNY and CDR2 is SVGAGI (reference sequence). The CDR3 runs 16 residues. The CDR3 coding sequence is TGTGCCAGCAGTTCCCCCGTGGGGGAGGCCTACAATGAGCAGTTCTTC. Its translation: CASSSPVGEAYNEQFF.

This rearrangement joins TRBV9 to TRBJ1-1, with D hard to call. Trimming removed 4 bases at V and 9 bases at J, with 19 bases between. CDR1 and CDR2 from the germline V gene are SGDLS and YYNGEE. This CDR3 is 14 amino acids long. CDR3 protein: CASSPRMDSTKAFF. The CDR3 nucleotides are TGTGCCAGCAGCCCCCGTATGGACTCAACTAAAGCTTTCTTT.

This clone appeared many times. The chain carries TRBV7-9 and TRBJ2-2, with 7 nucleotides matching TRBD2. The V segment lost 2 bases and the J segment 6 bases; nucleotides outside the gene matches: 15. There are 18 residues in the CDR3. The germline V gene has CDR1 SEHNR and CDR2 FQNEAQ (reference sequence). CDR3 bases: TGTGCCAGCAGCTTACAAGGGCGGGGCGCGGGAGTCGCCGGGGAGCTGTTTTTT. This sequence encodes CASSLQGRGAGVAGELFF.

This chain joins TRBV11-2 and TRBJ1-1, with TRBD1 matching 10 bases. This CDR3 region has 18 residues. CDR1 and CDR2 from the germline V gene are SGHAT and FQNNGV. J lost 10 bases, V lost 5 bases, and 22 bases had no gene match. In nucleotides, the CDR3 is TGTGCCAGCAGCCAAATAAGGTCGGGACAGGGGAAAAGGAAGATAGCTTTCTTT. Translating it yields CASSQIRSGQGKRKIAFF.

The chain couples TRBV7-9 to TRBJ1-1; the D is unclear. The germline CDR1 and CDR2 sequences are SEHNR and FQNEAQ (reference sequence). The V end was cut by 2 bases, the J end by 0 bases, with 16 bases between. The CDR3 consists of 17 residues. The CDR3 sequence is CASSLFLQAAMNTEAFF. As DNA, the CDR3 is TGTGCCAGCAGCTTATTCCTGCAGGCTGCCATGAACACTGAAGCTTTCTTT.

The chain uses TRBV27 and TRBJ2-2; 9 nucleotides line up with TRBD1. This CDR3 has 17 residues. V gave up 6 bases and J gave up 3 bases; unmatched junction bases: 11. Germline V lookup: CDR1 MNHEY, CDR2 SMNVEV (reference sequence). The CDR3 is CASSPTPGQGYTGELFF. In DNA, the CDR3 is TGTGCCAGCAGCCCGACTCCGGGACAGGGTTACACCGGGGAGCTGTTTTTT.

The chain is built from TRBV6-5 and TRBJ2-7; the match to TRBD1 covers 9 bases. Germline-derived CDR1 and CDR2 are MNHEY and SVGAGI. Losses at the gene ends were 8 bases for V and 3 bases for J; bases not matched to a gene: 5. The CDR3 loop spans 13 amino acids. CDR3 region: CASRQGEVYEQYF. The CDR3 DNA sequence: TGTGCCAGCCGACAGGGGGAGGTCTACGAGCAGTACTTC.

The chain joins TRBV14 to TRBJ2-7; 7 bases fit TRBD1. The V gene's germline CDR1 is SGHDN and CDR2 FVKESK. This CDR3 comprises 14 residues. V lost 4 bases, J lost 3 bases, and 6 bases stayed unmatched. CDR3 in amino acids: CASSPRGIGYEQYF. CDR3 DNA: TGTGCCAGCAGCCCCAGGGGGATAGGCTACGAGCAGTACTTC. Full variable domain (missing parts from reference TRBV14 and TRBJ2-7): EAGVTQFPSHSVIEKGQTVTLRCDPISGHDNLYWYRRVMGKEIKFLLHFVKESKQDESGMPNNRFLAERTGGTYSTLKVQPAELEDSGVYFCASSPRGIGYEQYFGPGTRLTVT.

The V call is TRBV5-1, the J call TRBJ2-2; 10 bases fit TRBD2. The germline V gene has CDR1 SGHRS and CDR2 YFSETQ. CDR3 length: 18 residues. The ends lost 0 bases at V and 5 bases at J; junction bases unmatched: 10. CDR3 region: CASSLAGAGGLGTGELFF. DNA for the CDR3: TGCGCCAGCAGCTTGGCCGGAGCGGGAGGGCTGGGGACCGGGGAGCTGTTTTTT.

The chain couples TRBV5-1 to TRBJ2-5, with no clear D. The CDR3 loop spans 14 amino acids. The ends were cut back, 0 bases at V and 1 base at J, with 7 bases in the middle. In germline, CDR1 is SGHRS, CDR2 YFSETQ. The CDR3 loop is CASSLESIQETQYF. In DNA form, the CDR3 reads TGCGCCAGCAGCTTGGAGAGTATCCAAGAGACCCAGTACTTC.

The chain links TRBV11-2 to TRBJ1-1, with TRBD1 matching 7 bases. The CDR3 has 14 residues. With 4 bases clipped from V and 8 bases from J, the junction kept 10 bases outside the gene matches. Germline V CDR1 and CDR2: SGHAT, FQNNGV. CDR3 in DNA: TGTGCCAGCAGCTCCCTCAGGGGGACGGGGGAAGCTTTCTTT. Its protein product is CASSSLRGTGEAFF. Full variable domain (rest looked up from reference TRBV11-2 and TRBJ1-1): EAGVAQSPRYKIIEKRQSVAFWCNPISGHATLYWYQQILGQGPKLLIQFQNNGVVDDSQLPKDRFSAERLKGVDSTLKIQPAKLEDSAVYLCASSSLRGTGEAFFGQGTRLTVV.

The CDR3 loop is CASRAGTGATNYGYTF. CDR3 bases: TGTGCCAGCAGGGCCGGGACAGGGGCAACTAACTATGGCTACACCTTC. This chain uses TRBV2 with TRBJ1-2; the match to TRBD1 covers 10 bases. Unmatched junction bases numbered 7, after V lost 6 bases and J lost 0 bases. Germline CDR1 reads SNHLY; CDR2 reads FYNNEI. The CDR3 loop spans 16 amino acids.

The rearrangement joins TRBV9 to TRBJ2-7; 11 bases fit TRBD2. This CDR3 spans 13 amino acids. V trimming: 6 bases; J trimming: 5 bases; junction bases outside the gene matches: 4. CDR1 SGDLS and CDR2 YYNGEE come from the germline V gene. Here the CDR3 DNA reads TGTGCCAGCAATAGCGGGAGGGCGGACGAGCAGTACTTC. Translated, it gives CASNSGRADEQYF. The full variable domain, rest sourced from reference TRBV9 and TRBJ2-7, is DSGVTQTPKHLITATGQRVTLRCSPRSGDLSVYWYQQSLDQGLQFLIQYYNGEERAKGNILERFSAQQFPDLHSELNLSSLELGDSALYFCASNSGRADEQYFGPGTRLTVT.

The chain joins TRBV28 to TRBJ2-3; D gene ambiguous. Trimming took off 6 bases at V and 0 bases at J, with 13 bases between the two ends. The CDR3 is 15 residues long. Germline V CDR1 and CDR2: MDHEN, SYDVKM. The DNA of the CDR3 is TGTGCCAGCAGGCTGCGTGGAGCGAGCACAGATACGCAGTATTTT. Translated, it gives CASRLRGASTDTQYF. Combining the CDR3 with reference TRBV28 and TRBJ2-3 gives the whole variable domain DVKVTQSSRYLVKRTGEKVFLECVQDMDHENMFWYRQDPGLGLRLIYFSYDVKMKEKGDIPEGYSVSREKKERFSLILESASTNQTSMYLCASRLRGASTDTQYFGPGTRLTVL.

V is TRBV28 and J is TRBJ2-1; 8 positions agree with TRBD2. The CDR3 extends over 16 amino acids. The junction had 7 bases not matched to a gene; V was cut back by 3 bases and J by 3 bases. Germline V gene sequence: CDR1 MDHEN, CDR2 SYDVKM. The CDR3: CASSFPAGDLYNEQFF. DNA for the CDR3: TGTGCCAGCAGTTTCCCAGCGGGAGATCTCTACAATGAGCAGTTCTTC.

V and J are TRBV7-6 and TRBJ2-7; D might be TRBD1 (5 bases). With 2 bases removed from V and 3 bases from J, the gap between germline ends came to 14 bases. Germline CDR1 SGHVS, CDR2 FNYEAQ. The CDR3 extends over 15 amino acids. For the CDR3, the DNA is TGTGCCAGCAGCTTATACGCAGGGATCATCTACGAGCAGTACTTC. This codes for CASSLYAGIIYEQYF. The entire variable domain, with the rest obtained from reference TRBV7-6 and TRBJ2-7, is as follows: GAGVSQSPRYKVTKRGQDVALRCDPISGHVSLYWYRQALGQGPEFLTYFNYEAQQDKSGLPNDRFSAERPEGSISTLTIQRTEQRDSAMYRCASSLYAGIIYEQYFGPGTRLTVT.

CDR3: CASTSGQPNTEAFF. Written as DNA, the CDR3 is TGCGCCAGCACATCGGGACAACCGAACACTGAAGCTTTCTTT. V is TRBV5-1 and J is TRBJ1-1, with a weak D call TRBD1 (6 bases). Per the germline V gene, CDR1 is SGHRS and CDR2 is YFSETQ. The V end was cut by 6 bases, the J end by 1 base, with 13 bases between. CDR3 length equals 14 residues.

V and J are TRBV18 and TRBJ2-3, with D unclear. Trimming shortened V by 3 bases and J by 1 base, and 14 bases separated the two germline ends. The length of the CDR3 is 16 residues. Germline V gives CDR1 KGHSH, CDR2 LQKENI. CDR3 amino acids: CASSPRLPWGTDTQYF. CDR3 nucleotides: TGTGCCAGCTCACCTCGACTCCCTTGGGGCACAGATACGCAGTATTTT.